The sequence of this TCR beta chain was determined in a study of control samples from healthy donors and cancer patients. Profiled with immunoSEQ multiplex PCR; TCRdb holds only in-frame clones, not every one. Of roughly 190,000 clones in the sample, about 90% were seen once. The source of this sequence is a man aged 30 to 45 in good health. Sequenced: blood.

The CDR3: CASSPMGRGVSYEQYF. DNA of the CDR3: TGTGCCAGCAGCCCAATGGGTCGCGGGGTTTCCTACGAGCAGTACTTC. The rearrangement joins TRBV3-1 (or the pseudogene TRBV3-2) to TRBJ2-7; perhaps TRBD2 as D (6 bases). Per germline, CDR1 LGHDT and CDR2 YNNKEL (reference sequence). The length of the CDR3 is 16 residues. Trimming removed 4 bases from V and 1 base from J, with 17 bases in between.